This T cell receptor (beta chain) was recorded in a study of blood T cells in healthy people across ages. General study points: Roughly linear declines in TCR beta diversity per million T cells occurred with age. Versus aged donors, long-lived donors had higher diversity and more naive CD4+ cells.

CDR1 and CDR2 from the germline V gene are SEHNR and FQNEAQ (reference sequence). This CDR3 comprises 16 residues. Trimming took 5 bases from V and 3 from J, leaving 18 bases between them. Isolated per sample were at least 7 million PBMCs. With a J-beta primer mix and a sample-barcoded 5' primer, a second PCR ran about 7 to 12 cycles. MiXCR, applied by TCRdb to the 5' RACE reads, yields one record per CDR3 protein. This sample has around 900,000 distinct CDR3 sequences, with roughly 47% found just once. With respect to this clonotype: The antigen is unknown.

The chain links TRBV7-9 to TRBJ2-3, with a possible D match to TRBD2 (6 bases). The receptor was isolated from a woman aged 55-69 years in good health. The source material was blood. CDR3 region: CASSTVTGEYTDTQYF. For the CDR3, the DNA is TGTGCCAGCAGCACCGTAACGGGAGAATATACAGATACGCAGTATTTT.